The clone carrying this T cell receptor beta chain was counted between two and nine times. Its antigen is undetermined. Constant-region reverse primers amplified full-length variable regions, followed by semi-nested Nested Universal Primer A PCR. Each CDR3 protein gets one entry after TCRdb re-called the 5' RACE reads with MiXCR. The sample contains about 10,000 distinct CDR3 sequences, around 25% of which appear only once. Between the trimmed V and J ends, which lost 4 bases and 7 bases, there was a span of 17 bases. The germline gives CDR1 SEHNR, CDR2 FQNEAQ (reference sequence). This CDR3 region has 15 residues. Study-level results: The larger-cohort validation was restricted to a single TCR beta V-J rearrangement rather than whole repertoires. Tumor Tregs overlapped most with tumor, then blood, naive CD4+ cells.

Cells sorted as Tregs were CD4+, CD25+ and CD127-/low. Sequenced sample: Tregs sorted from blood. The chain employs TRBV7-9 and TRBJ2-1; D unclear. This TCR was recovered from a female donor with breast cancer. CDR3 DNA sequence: TGTGCCAGCAGCTCACAGATTTTGGGTGTGAATGAGCAGTTCTTC. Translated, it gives CASSSQILGVNEQFF.